Below, 21 T cell receptor beta chains from the same sample are listed, as sequenced in a study of blood T cell repertoires in COVID-19 (dated by TCRdb to 2020 to 2022). Preparation of the library involved the immunoSEQ multiplex PCR assay. TCRdb carries this immuneACCESS record with in-frame sequences only. Its versions omit some clonotypes, under half of them owing to an unresolved V gene in the studies checked, with the rest unexplained. The sample table holds approximately 28,000 clones, of which 55% to 75% were seen once. Of the sample, approximately 21% falls within the top ten clones. The specimen sequenced was peripheral blood. All receptors come from a boy aged 2-15 years with active or convalescent COVID-19.

This clone was counted only a few times. V usage is TRBV7-9 and J usage is TRBJ1-4; D might be TRBD1 (5 bases). The CDR3 runs 15 residues. V lost 2 bases and J 8 bases, leaving 15 bases between the germline ends. The germline V gene has CDR1 SEHNR and CDR2 FQNEAQ (reference sequence). CDR3 DNA: TGTGCCAGCAGCTTATCGGGAGGCGGGGGAGAAAAACTGTTTTTT. This sequence encodes CASSLSGGGGEKLFF.

The chain joins TRBV19 to TRBJ1-1; TRBD1 matches at 12 bases. With V trimmed by 1 base and J by 5 bases, 5 bases remained unmatched. Germline lookup yields CDR1 LNHDA and CDR2 SQIVND (reference sequence). This CDR3 has 16 residues. The CDR3 reads CASSIGGQGAGTEAFF. For the CDR3, the DNA is TGTGCCAGTAGTATAGGGGGACAGGGGGCTGGGACTGAAGCTTTCTTT.

The V gene is TRBV10-3, the J gene TRBJ2-3; 13 bases fit TRBD2. V was clipped by 5 bases and J by 1 base; unmatched bases: 9. The germline V gene encodes CDR1 ENHRY and CDR2 SYGVKD. This CDR3 region has 18 residues. CDR3 bases: TGTGCCATCAGTCCCGGACTAGCGGGAGAAGGGGGCACAGATACGCAGTATTTT. Its translation is CAISPGLAGEGGTDTQYF.

This clone was seen a handful of times. J is TRBJ1-1 and V is TRBV10-3; D gene ambiguous. The CDR3 runs to 14 residues. Germline loops: CDR1 ENHRY, CDR2 SYGVKD. Trimming left V 2 bases short and J 5 bases short, with 12 bases between. The CDR3 sequence is CAISEAGIRTEAFF. The CDR3 DNA follows: TGTGCCATCAGTGAGGCGGGGATTAGGACTGAAGCTTTCTTT.

This clone was counted once. The chain uses TRBV3-1 (or the pseudogene TRBV3-2) and TRBJ2-7; possible D gene TRBD1, 5 bases. V lost 4 bases and J lost 5, with 12 bases in between. The CDR3 is 13 residues long. Germline V lookup: CDR1 LGHDT, CDR2 YNNKEL (reference sequence). As DNA, the CDR3 is TGTGCCAGCAGCCCCAGGGAAGGAAACGAGCAGTACTTC. Translated, it gives CASSPREGNEQYF.

V is TRBV5-6 and J is TRBJ2-7; 12 bases are a match to TRBD2. The germline V gene encodes CDR1 SGHDT and CDR2 YYEEEE. The junction had 8 bases not matched to a gene; V was cut back by 0 bases and J by 4 bases. The CDR3 length is 17 residues. The CDR3 sequence is CASSLASTSGSRYEQYF. The CDR3 DNA follows: TGTGCCAGCAGCTTGGCCTCGACTAGCGGGAGTCGTTACGAGCAGTACTTC.

The chain has TRBV7-2 and TRBJ2-7, with a possible D match to TRBD2 (6 bases). The CDR3 spans 14 residues. V was cut by 4 bases and J by 2 bases, with 12 bases left in between. Germline assignment: CDR1 SGHTA and CDR2 FQGNSA. The CDR3 nucleotides read TGTGCCAGCAGCTCGGGCAGACTAGCCTACGAGCAGTACTTC. This encodes CASSSGRLAYEQYF.

The chain employs TRBV11-2 and TRBJ2-5; 8 bases align to TRBD2. The CDR3 spans 14 residues. The germline CDR1 and CDR2 sequences are SGHAT and FQNNGV. V shed 3 bases and J 4 bases; nucleotides not matched to a gene: 4. CDR3 sequence: CASSFLGTRETQYF. CDR3 in DNA: TGTGCCAGCAGCTTCCTCGGGACTAGAGAGACCCAGTACTTC. Filled out from reference TRBV11-2 and TRBJ2-5, the complete variable domain reads EAGVAQSPRYKIIEKRQSVAFWCNPISGHATLYWYQQILGQGPKLLIQFQNNGVVDDSQLPKDRFSAERLKGVDSTLKIQPAKLEDSAVYLCASSFLGTRETQYFGPGTRLLVL.

The chain recombines TRBV7-2 with TRBJ1-4; 7 nucleotides align to TRBD1. V lost 4 bases, J lost 7 bases, and 9 bases stayed unmatched. The CDR3 sequence is 15 residues long. CDR1 SGHTA and CDR2 FQGNSA come from the germline V gene. DNA of the CDR3: TGTGCCAGCAGCTATAATAAGGGGGCGCGTGAAAAACTGTTTTTT. It yields the protein CASSYNKGAREKLFF.

CDR3 region: CASRGDSPYEQYV. Written as DNA, the CDR3 is TGTGCCAGCAGGGGGGACAGCCCTTACGAGCAGTACGTC. The chain couples TRBV5-5 to TRBJ2-7; TRBD1 matches at 7 bases. CDR1 is SGHKS and CDR2 is YYEKEE in the germline V gene (reference sequence). V shed 5 bases and J 4 bases; nucleotides not matched to a gene: 6. This CDR3 region has 13 residues.

The rearrangement links TRBV5-6 to TRBJ1-5, with a possible D match to TRBD1 (5 bases). Germline V gene lookup returns CDR1 SGHDT and CDR2 YYEEEE. The CDR3 covers 13 residues. The V and J ends lost 0 bases and 11 bases respectively, with 12 bases between them. CDR3 loop: CASSLAGGRAQHF. CDR3 coding DNA: TGTGCCAGCAGCTTGGCGGGGGGAAGGGCCCAGCATTTT.

The chain couples TRBV4-2 to TRBJ2-7; D is ambiguous. Germline assignment: CDR1 LGHNA and CDR2 YNFKEQ. The ends were cut back, 1 base at V and 0 bases at J, with 7 bases in the middle. This CDR3 is 14 amino acids long. The CDR3 sequence: CASSQGGLSYEQYF. DNA for the CDR3: TGTGCCAGCAGCCAAGGTGGGCTCTCCTACGAGCAGTACTTC.

The chain combines TRBV7-8 with TRBJ2-1; D perhaps matches TRBD2 (5 bases). CDR1 and CDR2 from the germline V gene are SGHVS and FQNEAQ. The CDR3 runs to 16 residues. Between the trimmed V and J ends, which lost 1 base and 2 bases, there was a span of 12 bases. The CDR3: CASSLEARGPYNEQFF. The CDR3 bases are TGTGCCAGCAGCTTAGAGGCGCGAGGGCCCTACAATGAGCAGTTCTTC.

The genes are TRBV27 and TRBJ1-6; D is ambiguous. Germline-derived CDR1 and CDR2 are MNHEY and SMNVEV (reference sequence). The CDR3 is 16 residues long. Trimming removed 6 bases at V and 6 bases at J, with 18 bases between. In nucleotides, the CDR3 is TGTGCCAGCAGCCGAGGAGCCTACGGCGGTAATTCACCCCTCCACTTT. Translated, it gives CASSRGAYGGNSPLHF.

V and J are TRBV7-2 and TRBJ2-1; D is unclear. Trimming left V 2 bases short and J 9 bases short, with 8 bases between. CDR1 is SGHTA, CDR2 FQGNSA, per germline. The CDR3 length is 12 residues. The CDR3 loop reads CASSLYLGEQFF. CDR3 DNA: TGTGCCAGCAGCTTATATCTAGGTGAGCAGTTCTTC.

The chain combines TRBV24-1 with TRBJ2-1; a weak D match, TRBD2 (7 bases). V was shortened by 2 bases and J by 6 bases, with 13 bases between the two germline ends. The CDR3 spans 15 residues. Germline lookup yields CDR1 KGHDR and CDR2 SFDVKD. CDR3 coding DNA: TGTGCCACCAGTGATTACAGCGGGACACTCAATGAGCAGTTCTTC. It encodes CATSDYSGTLNEQFF.

The chain uses TRBV5-1 and TRBJ2-3, with TRBD2 identical over 7 bases. The trim removed 2 bases at V and 3 bases at J, leaving 3 bases unmatched. This CDR3 has 14 residues. The germline gives CDR1 SGHRS, CDR2 YFSETQ. The CDR3 loop reads CASSLRLATDTQYF. In nucleotides, the CDR3 is TGCGCCAGCAGCTTAAGACTAGCTACAGATACGCAGTATTTT.

This rearrangement joins TRBV4-3 to TRBJ1-1; D is unclear. Germline assignment: CDR1 LGHNA and CDR2 YSLEER. CDR3 length equals 14 residues. The germline V and J ends were trimmed by 2 bases and 6 bases, with 13 bases remaining between them. The DNA for the CDR3 is TGCGCCAGCAGCCAAACAGCCGGGAGAGCTGAAGCTTTCTTT. Encoded protein: CASSQTAGRAEAFF.

The genes are TRBV23-1 and TRBJ1-4; D is unresolved. TRBV23-1 is designated an ORF whose function remains uncertain. There are 15 residues in the CDR3. V dropped 9 bases and J dropped 7 bases, with 21 bases sitting between them. CDR3 residues: CARTLVIGKAEKLFF. The CDR3 DNA follows: TGCGCCAGGACCCTGGTCATCGGGAAGGCTGAAAAACTGTTTTTT.

J is TRBJ1-1 and V is TRBV12-3 or TRBV12-4, with 9 bases fitting TRBD1. The CDR3 is 13 amino acids. The V and J ends lost 6 bases and 7 bases, in that order; junction bases with no gene match: 6. The CDR3 protein is CASRAGTGFEAFF. The CDR3 nucleotides read TGTGCCAGCAGGGCCGGGACAGGGTTTGAAGCTTTCTTT.

The gene calls are TRBV28 and TRBJ1-5; D remains unclear. V was pared by 2 bases and J by 4 bases, with 18 bases between. Germline V lookup: CDR1 MDHEN, CDR2 SYDVKM. The CDR3 length is 17 residues. CDR3 sequence reads: CASSLKRLAQSNQPQHF. The CDR3 nucleotides are TGTGCCAGCAGTTTAAAGCGTCTAGCCCAGTCAAATCAGCCCCAGCATTTT.